This record concerns one T cell receptor (beta chain) sequence. The antigen remains undetermined. PCR was performed using 60 Vbeta and 13 Jbeta primers. The method was immunoSEQ multiplex PCR; TCRdb's version includes in-frame clones alone and lacks a portion of them. Of around 95,000 clones detected, approximately 81% appear once; the ten largest clones hold roughly 4.3%. The data belong to a study of cytomegalovirus exposure and HLA in healthy donors. Points from the study as a whole: High specificity and sensitivity for cytomegalovirus status were reported for the classifier. Analyzed later, association rates of TCRs varied across HLA loci, with DRB1 most and HLA-C fewest.

This CDR3 region has 15 residues. CDR1 is ENHRY, CDR2 SYGVKD, per germline. Trimming took off 7 bases at V and 5 bases at J, with 18 bases between the two ends. The genes are TRBV10-3 and TRBJ2-1; D unclear. The receptor's source is a woman between 40 and 50 years old in good health and CMV-seropositive. Sample: PBMCs. CDR3 loop: CAINPSRGTNNEQFF. The CDR3 DNA sequence: TGTGCCATCAATCCCTCCCGAGGCACCAACAATGAGCAGTTCTTC.